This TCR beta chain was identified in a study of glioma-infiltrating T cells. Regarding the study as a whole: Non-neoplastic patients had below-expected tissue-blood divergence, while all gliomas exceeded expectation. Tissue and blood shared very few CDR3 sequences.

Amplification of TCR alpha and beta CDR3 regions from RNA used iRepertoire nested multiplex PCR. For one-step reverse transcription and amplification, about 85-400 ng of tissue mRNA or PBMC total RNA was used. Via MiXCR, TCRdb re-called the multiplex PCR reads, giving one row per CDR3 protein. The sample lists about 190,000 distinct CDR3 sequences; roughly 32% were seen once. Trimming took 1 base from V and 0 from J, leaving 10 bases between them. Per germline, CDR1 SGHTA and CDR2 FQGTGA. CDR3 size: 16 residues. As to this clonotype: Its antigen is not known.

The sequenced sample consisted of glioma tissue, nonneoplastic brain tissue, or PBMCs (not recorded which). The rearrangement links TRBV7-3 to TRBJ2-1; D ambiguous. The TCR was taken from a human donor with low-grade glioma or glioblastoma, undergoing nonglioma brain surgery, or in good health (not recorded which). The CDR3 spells CASSLMSPISYNEQFF. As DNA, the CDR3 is TGTGCCAGCAGCTTAATGAGCCCAATCTCCTACAATGAGCAGTTCTTC.